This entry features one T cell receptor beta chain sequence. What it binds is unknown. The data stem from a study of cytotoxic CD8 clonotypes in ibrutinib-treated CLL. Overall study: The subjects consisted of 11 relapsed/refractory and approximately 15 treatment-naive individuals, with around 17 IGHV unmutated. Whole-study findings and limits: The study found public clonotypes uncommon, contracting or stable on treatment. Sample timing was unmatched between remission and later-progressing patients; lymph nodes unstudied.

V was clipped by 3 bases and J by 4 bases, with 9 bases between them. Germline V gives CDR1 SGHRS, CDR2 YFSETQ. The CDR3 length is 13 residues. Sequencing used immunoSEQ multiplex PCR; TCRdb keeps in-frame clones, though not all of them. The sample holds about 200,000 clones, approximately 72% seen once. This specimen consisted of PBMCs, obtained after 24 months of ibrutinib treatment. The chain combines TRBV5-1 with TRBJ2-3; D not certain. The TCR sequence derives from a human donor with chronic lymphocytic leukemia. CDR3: CASSSVPPDTQYF. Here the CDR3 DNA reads TGCGCCAGCAGCTCCGTTCCGCCAGATACGCAGTATTTT.